This TCR beta chain is drawn from a study of vaccination effects on CD4 cells after COVID-19. With 5 bases removed from V and 7 bases from J, the gap between germline ends came to 23 bases. The germline CDR1 and CDR2 sequences are SGHTA and FQGNSA. The CDR3 is 16 amino acids. Ahead of sequencing, the ViraFEST assay grew antigen-specific CD4+ T cells using viral peptide pools. Following 10 days of culture, CD4+ T cells were isolated. Vaccine recipients had no previous SARS-CoV-2 infection; their nucleocapsid antibodies were negative. A word on this clone: The antigen remains unidentified.

Measured with immunoSEQ multiplex PCR; TCRdb has only the in-frame clones, and not every one. The profile shows tens of thousands of clones, 76% of them singletons. Sample: CD4+ T cells from PBMCs cultured with HCoV-NL63 spike peptides, taken before COVID-19 vaccination. The chain uses TRBV7-2 and TRBJ1-1; the D gene is possibly TRBD1 (5 bases). This TCR was recovered from a human donor who received a COVID-19 vaccine. The DNA of the CDR3 is TGTGCCAGCAGCCCTCTCGACTTCAGGGTCCACAGTGAAGCTTTCTTT. Translating gives CASSPLDFRVHSEAFF. Combining the CDR3 with reference TRBV7-2 and TRBJ1-1 gives the whole variable domain GAGVSQSPSNKVTEKGKDVELRCDPISGHTALYWYRQSLGQGLEFLIYFQGNSAPDKSGLPSDRFSAERTGGSVSTLTIQRTQQEDSAVYLCASSPLDFRVHSEAFFGQGTRLTVV.